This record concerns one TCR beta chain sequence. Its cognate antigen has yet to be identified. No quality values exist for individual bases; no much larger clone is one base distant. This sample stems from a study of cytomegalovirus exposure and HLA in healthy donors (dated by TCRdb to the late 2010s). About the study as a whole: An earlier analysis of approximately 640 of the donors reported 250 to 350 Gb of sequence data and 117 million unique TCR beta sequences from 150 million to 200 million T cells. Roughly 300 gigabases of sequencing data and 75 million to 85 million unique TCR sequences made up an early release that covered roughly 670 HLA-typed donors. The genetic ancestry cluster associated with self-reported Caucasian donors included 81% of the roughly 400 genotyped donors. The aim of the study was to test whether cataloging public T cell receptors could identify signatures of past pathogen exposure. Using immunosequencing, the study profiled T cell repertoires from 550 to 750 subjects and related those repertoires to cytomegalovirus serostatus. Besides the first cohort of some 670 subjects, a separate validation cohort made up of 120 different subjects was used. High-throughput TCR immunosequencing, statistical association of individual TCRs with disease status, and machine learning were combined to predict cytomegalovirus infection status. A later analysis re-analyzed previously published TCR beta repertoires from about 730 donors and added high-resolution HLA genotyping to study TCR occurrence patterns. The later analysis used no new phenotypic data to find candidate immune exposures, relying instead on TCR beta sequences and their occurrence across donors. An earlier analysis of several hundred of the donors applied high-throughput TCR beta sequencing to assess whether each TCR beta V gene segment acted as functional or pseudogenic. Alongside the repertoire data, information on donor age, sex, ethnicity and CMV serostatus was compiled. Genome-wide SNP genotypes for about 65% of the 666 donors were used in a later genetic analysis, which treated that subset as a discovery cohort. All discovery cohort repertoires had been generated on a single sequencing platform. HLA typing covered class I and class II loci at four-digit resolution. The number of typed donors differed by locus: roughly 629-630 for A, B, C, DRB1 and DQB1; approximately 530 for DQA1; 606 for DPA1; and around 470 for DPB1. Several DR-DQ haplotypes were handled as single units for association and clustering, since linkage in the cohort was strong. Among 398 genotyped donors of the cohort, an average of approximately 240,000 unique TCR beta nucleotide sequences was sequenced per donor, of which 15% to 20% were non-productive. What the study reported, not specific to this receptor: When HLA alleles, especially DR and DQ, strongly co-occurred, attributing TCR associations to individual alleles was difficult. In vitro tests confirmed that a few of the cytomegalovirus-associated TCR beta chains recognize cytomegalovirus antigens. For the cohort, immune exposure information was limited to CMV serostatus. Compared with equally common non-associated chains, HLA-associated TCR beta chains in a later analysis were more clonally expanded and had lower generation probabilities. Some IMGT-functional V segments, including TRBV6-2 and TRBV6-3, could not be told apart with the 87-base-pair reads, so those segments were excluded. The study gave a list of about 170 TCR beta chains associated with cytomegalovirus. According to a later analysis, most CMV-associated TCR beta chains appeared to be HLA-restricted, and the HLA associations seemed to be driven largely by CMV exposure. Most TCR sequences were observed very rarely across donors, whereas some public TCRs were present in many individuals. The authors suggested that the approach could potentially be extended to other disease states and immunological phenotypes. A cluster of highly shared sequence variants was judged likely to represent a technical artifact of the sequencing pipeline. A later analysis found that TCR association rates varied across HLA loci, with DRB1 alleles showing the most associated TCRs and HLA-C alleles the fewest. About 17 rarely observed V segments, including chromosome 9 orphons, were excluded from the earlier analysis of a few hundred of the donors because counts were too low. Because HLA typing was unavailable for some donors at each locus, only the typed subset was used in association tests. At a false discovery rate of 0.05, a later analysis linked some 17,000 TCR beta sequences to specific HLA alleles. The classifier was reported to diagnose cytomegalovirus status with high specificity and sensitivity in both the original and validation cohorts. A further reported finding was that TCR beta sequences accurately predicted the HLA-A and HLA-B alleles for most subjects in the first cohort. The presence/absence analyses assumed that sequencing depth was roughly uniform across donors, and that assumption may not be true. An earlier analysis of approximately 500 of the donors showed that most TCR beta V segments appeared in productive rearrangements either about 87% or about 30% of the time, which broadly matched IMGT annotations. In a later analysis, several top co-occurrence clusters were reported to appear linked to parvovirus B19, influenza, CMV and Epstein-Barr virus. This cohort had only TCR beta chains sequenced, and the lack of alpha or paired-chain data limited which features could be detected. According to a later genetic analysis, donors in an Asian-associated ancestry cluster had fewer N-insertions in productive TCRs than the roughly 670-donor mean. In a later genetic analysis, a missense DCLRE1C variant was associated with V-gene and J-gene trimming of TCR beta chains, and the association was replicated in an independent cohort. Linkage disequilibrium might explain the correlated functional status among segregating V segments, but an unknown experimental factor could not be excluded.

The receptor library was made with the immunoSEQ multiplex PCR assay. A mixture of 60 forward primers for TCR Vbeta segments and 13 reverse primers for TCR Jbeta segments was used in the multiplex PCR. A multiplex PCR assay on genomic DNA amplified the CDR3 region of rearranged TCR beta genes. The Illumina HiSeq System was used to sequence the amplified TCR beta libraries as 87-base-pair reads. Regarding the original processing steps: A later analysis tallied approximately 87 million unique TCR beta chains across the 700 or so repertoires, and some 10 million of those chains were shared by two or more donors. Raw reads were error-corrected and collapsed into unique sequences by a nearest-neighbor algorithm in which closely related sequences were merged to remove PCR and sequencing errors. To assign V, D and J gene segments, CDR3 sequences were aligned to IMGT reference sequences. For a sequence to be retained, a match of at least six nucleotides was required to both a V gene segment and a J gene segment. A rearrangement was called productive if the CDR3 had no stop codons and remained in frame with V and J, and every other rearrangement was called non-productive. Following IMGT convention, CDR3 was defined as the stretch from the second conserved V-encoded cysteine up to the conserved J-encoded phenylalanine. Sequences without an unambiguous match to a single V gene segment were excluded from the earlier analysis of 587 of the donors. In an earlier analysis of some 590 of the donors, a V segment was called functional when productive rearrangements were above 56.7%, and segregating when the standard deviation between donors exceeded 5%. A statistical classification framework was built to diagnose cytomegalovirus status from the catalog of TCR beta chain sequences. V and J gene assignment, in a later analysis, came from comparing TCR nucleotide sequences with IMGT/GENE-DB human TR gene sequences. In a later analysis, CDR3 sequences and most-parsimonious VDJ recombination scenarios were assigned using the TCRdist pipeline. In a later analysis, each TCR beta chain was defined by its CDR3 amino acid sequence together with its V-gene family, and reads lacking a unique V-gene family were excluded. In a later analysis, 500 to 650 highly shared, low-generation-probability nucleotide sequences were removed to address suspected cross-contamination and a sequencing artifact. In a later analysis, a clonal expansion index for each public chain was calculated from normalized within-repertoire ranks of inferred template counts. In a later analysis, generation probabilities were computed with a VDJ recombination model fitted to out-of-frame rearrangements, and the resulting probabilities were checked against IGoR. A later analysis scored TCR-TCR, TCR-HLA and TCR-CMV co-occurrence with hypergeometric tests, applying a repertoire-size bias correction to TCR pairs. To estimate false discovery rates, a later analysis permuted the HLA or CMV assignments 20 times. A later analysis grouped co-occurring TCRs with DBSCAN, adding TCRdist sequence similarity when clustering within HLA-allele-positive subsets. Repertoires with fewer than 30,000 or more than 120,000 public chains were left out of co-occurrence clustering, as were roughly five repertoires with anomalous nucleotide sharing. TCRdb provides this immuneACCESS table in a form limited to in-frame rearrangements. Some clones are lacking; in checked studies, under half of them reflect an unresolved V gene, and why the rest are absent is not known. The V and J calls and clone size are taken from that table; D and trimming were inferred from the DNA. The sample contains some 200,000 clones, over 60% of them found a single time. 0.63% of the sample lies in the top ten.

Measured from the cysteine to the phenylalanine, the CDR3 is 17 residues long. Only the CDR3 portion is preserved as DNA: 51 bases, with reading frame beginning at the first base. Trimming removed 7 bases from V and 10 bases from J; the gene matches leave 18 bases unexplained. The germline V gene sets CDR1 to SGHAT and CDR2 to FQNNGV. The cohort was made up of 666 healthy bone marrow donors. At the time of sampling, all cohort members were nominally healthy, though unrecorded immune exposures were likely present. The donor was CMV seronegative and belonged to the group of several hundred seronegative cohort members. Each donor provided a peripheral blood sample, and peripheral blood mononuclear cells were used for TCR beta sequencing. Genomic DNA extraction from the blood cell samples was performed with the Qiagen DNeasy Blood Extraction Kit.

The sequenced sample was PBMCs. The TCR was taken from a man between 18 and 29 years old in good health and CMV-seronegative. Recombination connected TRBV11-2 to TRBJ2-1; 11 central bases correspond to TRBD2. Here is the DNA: TGTGCCAGCACCCCCCTTTGGGCACTAGCGGGAGCAGGGGAGCAGTTCTTC. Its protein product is CASTPLWALAGAGEQFF.